The count of the clone carrying this TCR beta chain is one. Measured with immunoSEQ multiplex PCR; TCRdb has only the in-frame clones, and not every one. This table has tens of thousands of clones, roughly 89% appearing once. CDR3 length: 11 amino acids. Germline V lookup: CDR1 SQVTM, CDR2 ANQGSEA. The V segment lost 8 bases and the J segment 4 bases; nucleotides outside the gene matches: 3. The entry originates in a study of blood T cell repertoires in COVID-19. Study as a whole: Samples of COVID-19 (acute and convalescent) were obtained from the United States, Italy and Spain.

The Seattle patients joined while their infection was active and were tracked longitudinally afterward. The sequenced sample consisted of peripheral blood. The source of this sequence is a woman aged 55-70 years with COVID-19, enrolled during active disease. V gene TRBV29-1 combines with J gene TRBJ1-2, with TRBD1 matching over 8 bases. The CDR3 DNA sequence: TGCAGCTTAGGACAGGGCTATGGCTACACCTTC. Translated: CSLGQGYGYTF.